The clone carrying this T cell receptor beta chain occurred many times. Its antigen is still unknown. A template switching step contributed a universal primer site, while unique molecular identifiers were present in the cDNA. TCRdb itself ran the 5' RACE reads through MiXCR, one entry per CDR3 protein. The table records hundreds of thousands of distinct CDR3 sequences, less than 25% of them present only once. This record comes from a study of identical twins. Overall study findings and caveats: Modeled out-of-frame TCR alpha sharing in monozygotic twins fell below observed levels. Invariant MAIT and iNKT cells are populations that could partly confound zero-insertion analyses.

The germline V and J ends were trimmed by 3 bases and 6 bases, with 17 bases remaining between them. This CDR3 contains 15 residues. The sample also formed part of further work on T cells expressing NK-cell markers. From that report: Dominant NKG2C+ clonotypes accounted for about 1.0-8% of CD8+ T cells in about six donors.

The sample was CD4+ T cells sorted from blood. The receptor was isolated from a woman in her late teens or twenties in good health. The chain couples TRBV12-3 or TRBV12-4 to TRBJ1-2; a weak D match, TRBD1 (5 bases). The CDR3 loop is CASSFQGRSFDGYTF. Written as DNA, the CDR3 is TGTGCCAGCAGTTTCCAGGGAAGAAGTTTCGATGGCTACACCTTC.